This T cell receptor beta chain was identified during a study of technical replicates of blood from a few donors. This CDR3 has 15 residues. The germline gives CDR1 LNHDA, CDR2 SQIVND (reference sequence). Trimming removed 3 bases at V and 2 bases at J, with 12 bases between. The table came from immunoSEQ multiplex PCR; TCRdb's copy has only in-frame clones and leaves some out. The sample yields tens of thousands of clones, roughly 94% seen once. This TCR derives from a human donor in good health. V is TRBV19 and J is TRBJ2-3, with D possibly being TRBD2 (5 bases). Sequenced sample: T cells isolated from PBMCs. The CDR3 reads CASSITGLITDTQYF. CDR3 coding DNA: TGTGCCAGTAGTATTACTGGACTCATCACAGATACGCAGTATTTT.